The 11 T cell receptor beta chains listed next were all sequenced from one sample in a study of T cell repertoires in cytomegalovirus infection (dated by TCRdb to between 2018 and 2021). For these receptors, no antigen is known. The meaning of the sample's treatment or condition label: in vitro stimulation with specific CMV peptide epitopes to enrich CMV-specific T cells. Instrument on record: Illumina HiSeq 1500. TCRdb cleaned the public reads at Q25 with fastp, built clones with MiXCR and kept in-frame beta chains. For every CDR3 protein sequence, its rows merge into one entry that carries the most common genes and DNA. The sample yields around 900,000 distinct CDR3 sequences; approximately 31% were counted once. 11% to 15% of the sample is held by the ten biggest clonotypes. Sample: cultured CD8+ T cells from PBMCs, taken from culture after CMV antigen stimulation. The receptor source for this set is a human donor in good health (CMV status not recorded). Some clones in this sample may be carry-over from other donors' samples.

This clonotype was seen a handful of times. The chain uses TRBV2 and TRBJ2-1; 8 bases line up with TRBD2. Germline-derived CDR1 and CDR2 are SNHLY and FYNNEI. V shed 6 bases, J shed 1 base, and the junction held 11 bases outside the gene matches. The CDR3 is 17 residues long. CDR3 nucleotide sequence: TGTGCCAGCAGGTCCGGAGCGGGGGCCGTTTCCTACAATGAGCAGTTCTTC. This sequence encodes CASRSGAGAVSYNEQFF.

This clonotype was detected many times. The genes are TRBV7-6 and TRBJ2-2, with D unresolved. Germline V CDR1 and CDR2: SGHVS, FNYEAQ. The CDR3 is 13 residues long. V was trimmed by 6 bases and J by 4 bases, leaving 9 bases between them. The CDR3 here is CASSWIGTGELFF. CDR3 bases: TGTGCCAGCAGTTGGATCGGCACCGGGGAGCTGTTTTTT.

The rearrangement links TRBV19 to TRBJ1-1; tentative D call: TRBD1 (6 bases). The CDR3 is made up of 14 amino acids. Per the germline V gene, CDR1 is LNHDA and CDR2 is SQIVND (reference sequence). V lost 6 bases to trimming and J lost 5 bases, with 16 bases between them. The CDR3 here is CASRTRQVWTEAFF. The CDR3, as DNA: TGTGCCAGTAGGACCCGACAGGTCTGGACTGAAGCTTTCTTT.

This clonotype was counted a few times. This chain connects TRBV28 to TRBJ2-7; D is possibly TRBD1 (6 bases). Germline V gene lookup returns CDR1 MDHEN and CDR2 SYDVKM. The CDR3 covers 14 residues. V was cut by 4 bases and J by 5 bases, with 15 bases left in between. CDR3 in DNA: TGTGCCAGCAGTTCCCCTTGGGCAGGGGACGAGCAGTACGTC. Its protein product is CASSSPWAGDEQYV.

This clonotype was observed a few times. This chain connects TRBV5-1 to TRBJ1-1; D is perhaps TRBD1 (5 bases). V was cut by 0 bases and J by 4 bases, with 19 bases left in between. Germline V gene data show CDR1 as SGHRS and CDR2 as YFSETQ. The CDR3 is 17 amino acids. The CDR3 loop is CASSLANGSPRGTEAFF. The DNA for the CDR3 is TGCGCCAGCAGCTTGGCCAACGGGAGCCCGAGGGGCACTGAAGCTTTCTTT. The variable domain in full, with the rest retrieved from reference TRBV5-1 and TRBJ1-1, is KAGVTQTPRYLIKTRGQQVTLSCSPISGHRSVSWYQQTPGQGLQFLFEYFSETQRNKGNFPGRFSGRQFSNSRSEMNVSTLELGDSALYLCASSLANGSPRGTEAFFGQGTRLTVV.

This clonotype was seen a handful of times. The rearrangement uses TRBV10-3 and TRBJ2-3; D uncertain. The CDR3 runs to 15 residues. With 0 bases removed from V and 2 bases from J, the gap between germline ends came to 9 bases. CDR1 is ENHRY, CDR2 SYGVKD, per germline. The CDR3 protein is CAISESDGITDTQYF. The CDR3 region has the DNA TGTGCCATCAGTGAGTCCGACGGAATCACAGATACGCAGTATTTT.

This clonotype came up once. The genes are TRBV7-3 and TRBJ2-1; TRBD2 matches 8 bases. CDR1 and CDR2 (germline): SGHTA, FQGTGA. This CDR3 comprises 16 residues. V lost 1 base, J lost 7 bases, and 9 bases stayed unmatched. CDR3 loop: CASSLNSGGAQNEQFF. The CDR3 DNA follows: TGTGCCAGCAGCTTAAATTCCGGGGGGGCCCAGAATGAGCAGTTCTTC.

This clonotype turned up a few times. The chain has TRBV7-9 and TRBJ2-6; a possible D gene is TRBD2 (5 bases). V lost 8 bases, J lost 0 bases, and 17 bases lay in between. This CDR3 is built from 17 residues. CDR1 and CDR2 from the germline V gene are SEHNR and FQNEAQ (reference sequence). The CDR3 region has the DNA TGTGCCAGCGAAGGTTGGGAGAAGAGCTCTGGGGCCAACGTCCTGACTTTC. This sequence encodes CASEGWEKSSGANVLTF. Variable domain in full (rest from reference TRBV7-9 and TRBJ2-6): DTGVSQNPRHKITKRGQNVTFRCDPISEHNRLYWYRQTLGQGPEFLTYFQNEAQLEKSRLLSDRFSAERPKGSFSTLEIQRTEQGDSAMYLCASEGWEKSSGANVLTFGAGSRLTVL.

This clonotype was seen a few times. The chain employs TRBV7-8 and TRBJ2-7; 8 bases map to TRBD2. Germline V lookup: CDR1 SGHVS, CDR2 FQNEAQ. V was pared by 1 base and J by 0 bases, with 2 bases of the junction left unmatched. CDR3 length: 15 residues. The CDR3 region has the DNA TGTGCCAGCAGCTTAGAGCGGGGGAGCTCCTACGAGCAGTACTTC. This translates into CASSLERGSSYEQYF.

This clonotype appeared a few times. The rearrangement links TRBV9 to TRBJ1-2; D is ambiguous. Trimming stripped 3 bases from V and 0 bases from J, with 12 bases between. Germline loops: CDR1 SGDLS, CDR2 YYNGEE. The length of the CDR3 is 15 residues. The CDR3 bases are TGTGCCAGCAGCGGTGGGGTGAGGGCTAACTATGGCTACACCTTC. Protein: CASSGGVRANYGYTF.

This clonotype was seen a handful of times. J is TRBJ2-5 and V is TRBV5-1; 10 nucleotides line up with TRBD2. Germline V lookup: CDR1 SGHRS, CDR2 YFSETQ. Unmatched junction bases numbered 4, after V lost 2 bases and J lost 3 bases. The CDR3 runs 15 residues. CDR3 in amino acids: CASSFDLAGEETQYF. The CDR3 bases are TGCGCCAGCAGCTTTGACCTAGCGGGGGAAGAGACCCAGTACTTC. Looking up the rest from reference TRBV5-1 and TRBJ2-5 gives the full variable domain: KAGVTQTPRYLIKTRGQQVTLSCSPISGHRSVSWYQQTPGQGLQFLFEYFSETQRNKGNFPGRFSGRQFSNSRSEMNVSTLELGDSALYLCASSFDLAGEETQYFGPGTRLLVL.